This TCR beta chain was recovered during a study of STAT5B mutations in CD4+ large granular lymphocyte leukemia. In the study overall: CD8+ depletion followed by anti-CD4 microbead selection was applied to cryopreserved cells.

Original methodology: Putative leukemic clones, around 60 in all, each exceeded 5% of the repertoire. The table came from immunoSEQ multiplex PCR; TCRdb's copy has only in-frame clones and leaves some out. V and J calls and clone size are those listed in that table; D and trimming were worked out from the DNA. The sample includes over 8,000 clones, 70% to 85% of them seen just once. In regard to this clone: Its antigen is undetermined.

Overall study results and limits: Without putative leukemic clones, patient CD4-sorted repertoires remained more clonal than healthy CD4+ repertoires.

Padova, Helsinki and Shinshu hematology units supplied the CD4+ T-LGLL patients. Material for sequencing was PBMCs. This TCR was recovered from a man aged 55 to 70 with CD4+ T-cell large granular lymphocyte leukemia.

The CDR3 DNA sequence: TGTGCCAGCAGCCATGGCCCGGCAGGGGGCGCTTCCGAGCAGTACTTC. It codes for CASSHGPAGGASEQYF. V is TRBV4-2 and J is TRBJ2-7; 8 bases align to TRBD1. Germline trimming cut 3 bases from V and 6 bases from J; bases unmatched to any gene: 13. The germline CDR1 and CDR2 sequences are LGHNA and YNFKEQ. The CDR3 runs 16 residues.